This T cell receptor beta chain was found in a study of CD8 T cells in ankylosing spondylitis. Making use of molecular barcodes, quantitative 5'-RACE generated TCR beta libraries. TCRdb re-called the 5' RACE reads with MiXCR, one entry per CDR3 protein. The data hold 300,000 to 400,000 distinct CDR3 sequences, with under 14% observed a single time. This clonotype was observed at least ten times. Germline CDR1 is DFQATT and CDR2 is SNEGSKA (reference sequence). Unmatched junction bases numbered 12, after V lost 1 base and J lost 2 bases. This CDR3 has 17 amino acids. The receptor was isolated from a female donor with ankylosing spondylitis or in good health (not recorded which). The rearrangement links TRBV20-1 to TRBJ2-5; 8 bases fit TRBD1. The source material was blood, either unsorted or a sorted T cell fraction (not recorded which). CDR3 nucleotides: TGCAGTGCTAGAGGGGTTCGGGGGACAGGCATTCAAGAGACCCAGTACTTC. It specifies CSARGVRGTGIQETQYF.